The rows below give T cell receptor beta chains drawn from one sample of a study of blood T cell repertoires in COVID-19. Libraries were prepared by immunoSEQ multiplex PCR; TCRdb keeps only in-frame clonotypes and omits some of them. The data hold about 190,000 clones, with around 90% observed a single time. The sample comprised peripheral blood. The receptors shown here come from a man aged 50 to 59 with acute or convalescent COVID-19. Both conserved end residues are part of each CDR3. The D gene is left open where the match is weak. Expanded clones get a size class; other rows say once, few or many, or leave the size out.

CASSYRVDTQYF TGTGCCAGCAGTTACCGGGTGGATACGCAGTATTTT TRBJ2-3 12 NA NA TRBV6-2/TRBV6-3
CASGQGGFFGKGANVLTF TGCGCCAGCGGACAGGGGGGGTTTTTTGGGAAAGGGGCCAACGTCCTGACTTTC TRBJ2-6 18 TRBD1 NA TRBV4-1
CASTSGAGGLNTEAFF TGTGCCAGCACCTCGGGGGCAGGGGGCTTGAACACTGAAGCTTTCTTT TRBJ1-1 16 TRBD1 NA TRBV7-2
CSVEEPGQGAFF TGCAGCGTTGAAGAACCCGGACAAGGCGCTTTCTTT TRBJ1-1 12 NA NA TRBV29-1
CASSPRRGGKETQYF TGCGCCAGCAGCCCCAGGCGGGGAGGCAAAGAGACCCAGTACTTC TRBJ2-5 15 NA NA TRBV10-2
CASSPGSYGYTF TGTGCCAGCAGCCCGGGAAGCTATGGCTACACCTTC TRBJ1-2 12 NA NA TRBV6-6
CASSSRTSGTGELFF TGTGCCAGCAGTTCCAGGACTAGCGGGACCGGGGAGCTGTTTTTT TRBJ2-2 15 TRBD2 NA TRBV7-3
CASSYLGQLYAEAFF TGTGCCAGCAGTTACTTGGGACAGCTATACGCTGAAGCTTTCTTT TRBJ1-1 15 TRBD1 NA TRBV6-2/TRBV6-3
CASSPEGQPQHF TGTGCCAGCTCACCAGAGGGACAGCCCCAGCATTTT TRBJ1-5 12 NA NA TRBV18
CASGTGGAWGPEKLFF TGTGCCAGCGGGACAGGGGGCGCGTGGGGTCCTGAAAAACTGTTTTTT TRBJ1-4 16 TRBD1 NA TRBV28
CASSLGGGHQPQHF TGTGCCAGCAGCTTAGGAGGGGGCCATCAGCCCCAGCATTTT TRBJ1-5 14 TRBD1 once TRBV7-2
CTSSQDGQGVYNSPLHF TGCACCAGCAGCCAAGACGGTCAGGGGGTATATAATTCACCCCTCCACTTT TRBJ1-6 17 NA NA TRBV1
CASSIRQGGTEAFF TGTGCCAGCAGCATTCGACAGGGGGGCACTGAAGCTTTCTTT TRBJ1-1 14 TRBD1 NA TRBV6-5
CASSLNPTNFEQYF TGTGCCAGCAGCCTAAACCCGACAAATTTCGAGCAGTACTTC TRBJ2-7 14 NA NA TRBV6-6
CASSLAFAGGPPDTQYF TGCGCCAGCAGCTTGGCCTTCGCGGGAGGGCCCCCAGATACGCAGTATTTT TRBJ2-3 17 TRBD2 NA TRBV5-1
CASSLGSGNTIYF TGTGCCAGCAGCTTAGGTAGTGGAAACACCATATATTTT TRBJ1-3 13 NA once TRBV7-2
CASSYGGGNSPLHF TGTGCCAGCAGTTACGGGGGAGGTAATTCACCCCTCCACTTT TRBJ1-6 14 NA NA TRBV6-5
CASSMLGRSETQYF TGTGCCAGTAGTATGTTAGGGAGGTCGGAGACCCAGTACTTC TRBJ2-5 14 NA NA TRBV19
CASSLGGPGGNTQYF TGTGCCAGCAGCTTAGGGGGGCCGGGGGGAAATACGCAGTATTTT TRBJ2-3 15 NA NA TRBV7-2
CATSDRGRTEAFF TGTGCCACCAGTGATAGAGGGCGCACTGAAGCTTTCTTT TRBJ1-1 13 NA few TRBV24-1
CASSLRQGAEETQYF TGTGCCAGCAGTTTACGGCAGGGGGCCGAGGAGACCCAGTACTTC TRBJ2-5 15 TRBD1 NA TRBV27
CASSLRTYPGLAGVGNEQFF TGTGCCAGCAGTTTACGTACTTATCCGGGACTAGCGGGAGTAGGCAATGAGCAGTTCTTC TRBJ2-1 20 TRBD2 NA TRBV27
CASSFRGGQETQYF TGCGCCAGCAGCTTTAGGGGGGGACAAGAGACCCAGTACTTC TRBJ2-5 14 NA NA TRBV5-1
CSASRTVSNQPQHF TGCAGTGCTAGTAGGACAGTTAGCAATCAGCCCCAGCATTTT TRBJ1-5 14 NA NA TRBV20-1
CASSLVQIQETQYF TGTGCCAGCAGCTTAGTACAGATCCAAGAGACCCAGTACTTC TRBJ2-5 14 NA NA TRBV7-8
CASSPREAGELFF TGTGCCAGCTCACCGAGGGAGGCCGGGGAGCTGTTTTTT TRBJ2-2 13 NA NA TRBV18
CASSPLLGNEQFF TGTGCCAGCAGCCCCCTTCTAGGTAATGAGCAGTTCTTC TRBJ2-1 13 NA NA TRBV12-3/TRBV12-4
CATSDRASNQPQHF TGTGCCACCTCGGACAGAGCTAGCAATCAGCCCCAGCATTTT TRBJ1-5 14 NA NA TRBV6-5
CAISESTKSYEQYF TGTGCCATCAGTGAGTCGACTAAATCCTACGAGCAGTACTTC TRBJ2-7 14 NA once TRBV10-3